Below are 21 T cell receptor beta chains sequenced from a single sample in a study of response to subunit inactivated influenza vaccine. MiXCR, applied by TCRdb to the RT-PCR reads, yields one record per CDR3 protein. This sample has approximately 700,000 distinct CDR3 sequences, with 15% to 17% found just once. This material consisted of PBMCs from blood, taken roughly 12 days after vaccination. The receptors stem from a man in his forties or fifties who received an inactivated influenza vaccine.

This chain joins TRBV20-1 and TRBJ2-7; D tentatively reads TRBD1 or TRBD2 (5 bases each). The ends were cut back, 3 bases at V and 3 bases at J, with 12 bases in the middle. The CDR3 length is 13 residues. Germline loops: CDR1 DFQATT, CDR2 SNEGSKA (reference sequence). The CDR3 sequence: CSASPGPYYEQYF. In DNA form, the CDR3 reads TGCAGTGCTAGTCCGGGGCCCTACTACGAGCAGTACTTC.

This clonotype was counted between two and nine times. This chain connects TRBV7-9 to TRBJ1-5; D gene unclear. Per germline, CDR1 SEHNR and CDR2 FQNEAQ (reference sequence). V was pared by 7 bases and J by 3 bases, with 13 bases between. This CDR3 is built from 14 residues. CDR3 coding DNA: TGTGCCAGCACTGATTCCCGAAACAATCAGCCCCAGCATTTT. Residues: CASTDSRNNQPQHF.

The chain uses TRBV12-3 or TRBV12-4 and TRBJ2-1, with no clear D. The ends were cut back, 5 bases at V and 8 bases at J, with 16 bases in the middle. CDR3 size: 14 residues. Written as DNA, the CDR3 is TGTGCCAGCAGTCTAAACGAGGCCCCACATGAGCAGTTCTTC. It encodes CASSLNEAPHEQFF.

This clonotype has more than one count but fewer than ten. V usage is TRBV2 and J usage is TRBJ1-2; D gene uncertain. Germline V gene lookup returns CDR1 SNHLY and CDR2 FYNNEI. The CDR3 extends over 11 amino acids. The V end was cut by 4 bases, the J end by 1 base, with 1 base between. This CDR3 is CASSVNYGYTF. The CDR3 DNA sequence: TGTGCCAGCAGTGTTAACTATGGCTACACCTTC.

A few counts support this clonotype. The chain combines TRBV5-1 with TRBJ2-3; D unresolved. Trimming shortened V by 0 bases and J by 7 bases, and 9 bases separated the two germline ends. Germline V CDR1 and CDR2: SGHRS, YFSETQ. The CDR3 is 13 residues long. CDR3: CASSLAVGNTQYF. CDR3 DNA: TGCGCCAGCAGCTTGGCCGTGGGAAATACGCAGTATTTT.

The rearrangement joins TRBV10-3 to TRBJ2-1, with 9 bases aligning to TRBD2. CDR1 is ENHRY and CDR2 is SYGVKD in the germline V gene. Trimming removed 0 bases from V and 0 bases from J; junction bases left unmatched: 9. CDR3 length: 19 residues. DNA of the CDR3: TGTGCCATCAGTGAGTCGGCACTAGCGGGCCGTGACTCCTACAATGAGCAGTTCTTC. The encoded protein is CAISESALAGRDSYNEQFF.

J is TRBJ2-1 and V is TRBV30; maybe TRBD2 (5 bases). Per germline, CDR1 GTSNPN and CDR2 SVGIG (reference sequence). V was cut by 0 bases and J by 7 bases, with 13 bases left in between. The CDR3 covers 14 residues. The CDR3 nucleotides read TGTGCCTGGAGTGTACTCCGCCGGGGAAATGAGCAGTTCTTC. This translates into CAWSVLRRGNEQFF.

The chain carries TRBV7-9 and TRBJ1-1, with unresolved D. V was trimmed by 10 bases and J by 4 bases, leaving 10 bases between them. Germline V CDR1 and CDR2: SEHNR, FQNEAQ (reference sequence). This CDR3 has 11 amino acids. The CDR3 coding sequence is TGTGCCACCCAGGACGGCACTGAAGCTTTCTTT. The encoded protein is CATQDGTEAFF.

This clonotype has a handful of counts. The junction does not match germline at one end; this may be a read error. V usage is TRBV29-1 and J usage is TRBJ2-7, with TRBD1 matching over 9 bases. The germline gives CDR1 SQVTM, CDR2 ANQGSEA. The CDR3 totals 12 residues. CDR3 sequence reads: CSVERDGTGKHF. CDR3 nucleotide sequence: TGCAGCGTTGAGAGGGATGGGACAGGGAAGCACTTC.

This clonotype was seen only a few times. The genes are TRBV3-1 and TRBJ1-2, with D perhaps matching TRBD1 (5 bases). V was clipped by 1 base and J by 7 bases, with 7 bases between them. There are 12 residues in the CDR3. Germline V lookup: CDR1 LGHDT, CDR2 YNNKEL (reference sequence). CDR3 in amino acids: CASSQATVGYTF. The CDR3 DNA follows: TGTGCCAGCAGCCAAGCGACAGTTGGCTACACCTTC.

This clonotype has more than one count but fewer than ten. This CDR3 is CASSPEGLDGETQYF. The CDR3, as DNA: TGTGCCAGCAGCCCAGAAGGGCTAGACGGAGAGACCCAGTACTTC. J is TRBJ2-5 and V is TRBV11-3, with D uncertain. CDR3 size: 15 residues. V was pared by 5 bases and J by 4 bases, with 17 bases between. Germline assignment: CDR1 SGHNT and CDR2 YENEEA. The full variable domain, its missing parts supplied by reference TRBV11-3 and TRBJ2-5, is EAGVVQSPRYKIIEKKQPVAFWCNPISGHNTLYWYLQNLGQGPELLIRYENEEAVDDSQLPKDRFSAERLKGVDSTLKIQPAELGDSAVYLCASSPEGLDGETQYFGPGTRLLVL.

This clonotype was seen a few times. This chain connects TRBV7-8 to TRBJ2-5, with D tentatively TRBD2 (6 bases). CDR3 length: 16 amino acids. Per the germline V gene, CDR1 is SGHVS and CDR2 is FQNEAQ. Trimming pared 1 base from V and 2 bases from J, leaving 14 bases between. For the CDR3, the DNA is TGTGCCAGCAGCTTAGGGAGGGCAGCGAGGCAAGAGACCCAGTACTTC. This translates into CASSLGRAARQETQYF. The whole variable domain, filled in from reference TRBV7-8 and TRBJ2-5, reads GAGVSQSPRYKVAKRGQDVALRCDPISGHVSLFWYQQALGQGPEFLTYFQNEAQLDKSGLPSDRFFAERPEGSVSTLKIQRTQQEDSAVYLCASSLGRAARQETQYFGPGTRLLVL.

The chain employs TRBV20-1 and TRBJ2-7, with TRBD1 identical over 8 bases. This CDR3 has 15 amino acids. V gave up 1 base and J gave up 0 bases; unmatched junction bases: 5. Germline lookup yields CDR1 DFQATT and CDR2 SNEGSKA (reference sequence). CDR3 protein: CSARATGGSSYEQYF. The DNA of the CDR3 is TGCAGTGCTAGAGCCACAGGGGGAAGCTCCTACGAGCAGTACTTC.

This clonotype was seen at least ten times. The rearrangement links TRBV12-3 or TRBV12-4 to TRBJ1-6; no firm D call. The CDR3 consists of 13 residues. V was cut by 10 bases and J by 0 bases, with 7 bases left in between. The CDR3 here is CATSNSYNSPLHF. CDR3 coding DNA: TGTGCCACCTCTAACTCCTATAATTCACCCCTCCACTTT.

The V call is TRBV7-2, the J call TRBJ1-2; a weak D match, TRBD1 (5 bases). Between the trimmed V and J ends, which lost 7 bases and 4 bases, there was a span of 16 bases. The CDR3 sequence is 14 residues long. Per the germline V gene, CDR1 is SGHTA and CDR2 is FQGNSA. The CDR3 DNA reads as TGTGCCAGCACCTTGGGCACAGGCAGCTATGGCTACACCTTC. It encodes CASTLGTGSYGYTF.

This clonotype appeared a few times. This rearrangement joins TRBV30 to TRBJ1-5, with unresolved D. V lost 3 bases and J lost 3, with 12 bases in between. Germline V gene data show CDR1 as GTSNPN and CDR2 as SVGIG (reference sequence). The CDR3 length is 14 residues. CDR3 region: CAWSLTANNQPQHF. The DNA of the CDR3 is TGTGCCTGGAGCCTTACAGCGAACAATCAGCCCCAGCATTTT.

This clonotype was seen only a few times. The chain is built from TRBV7-2 and TRBJ2-1, with D possibly TRBD1 on 6 matching bases. The V end lost 4 bases, the J end lost 4 bases, and 11 bases lay between the germline ends. The CDR3 runs 14 residues. Germline V lookup: CDR1 SGHTA, CDR2 FQGNSA. In DNA, the CDR3 is TGTGCCAGCAGCTCCAGACAGGAGTACAATGAGCAGTTCTTC. The encoded protein is CASSSRQEYNEQFF.

The gene calls are TRBV18 and TRBJ2-1; 7 bases map to TRBD1. This CDR3 is built from 15 residues. Germline CDR1 and CDR2: KGHSH and LQKENI. Trimming cost V 5 bases and J 8 bases; bases outside gene matches: 12. The CDR3 loop reads CASSVRQGVIDEQFF. For the CDR3, the DNA is TGTGCCAGCTCAGTCCGCCAGGGGGTTATAGATGAGCAGTTCTTC.

This clonotype was detected only a few times. This chain connects TRBV11-2 to TRBJ2-1; D is unclear. The ends were cut back, 5 bases at V and 13 bases at J, with 27 bases in the middle. Germline-derived CDR1 and CDR2 are SGHAT and FQNNGV. The CDR3 length is 16 residues. DNA of the CDR3: TGTGCCAGCAGCCTTAATGTAGGGTACGATAGGCAACATCAGTTCTTC. Its translation: CASSLNVGYDRQHQFF. The whole variable domain, remainder taken from reference TRBV11-2 and TRBJ2-1, is EAGVAQSPRYKIIEKRQSVAFWCNPISGHATLYWYQQILGQGPKLLIQFQNNGVVDDSQLPKDRFSAERLKGVDSTLKIQPAKLEDSAVYLCASSLNVGYDRQHQFFGPGTRLTVL.

This clonotype was counted a few times. V is TRBV4-3 and J is TRBJ2-4; 8 bases align to TRBD2. CDR1 and CDR2 from the germline V gene are LGHNA and YSLEER. V trimming: 4 bases; J trimming: 2 bases; junction bases outside the gene matches: 7. This CDR3 spans 16 amino acids. The CDR3 DNA follows: TGCGCCAGCAGCCCTGGACTAGCAACCACCAAAAACATTCAGTACTTC. Encoded protein: CASSPGLATTKNIQYF.

This clonotype was observed many times. The rearrangement joins TRBV29-1 to TRBJ2-3; 8 bases map to TRBD1. The CDR3 spans 14 residues. CDR1 and CDR2 from the germline V gene are SQVTM and ANQGSEA. V lost 5 bases to trimming and J lost 7 bases; unmatched junction nucleotides: 11. CDR3 protein: CSVHPGQAGNTQYF. The CDR3 DNA is TGCAGCGTTCACCCGGGACAGGCGGGAAATACGCAGTATTTT.